This T cell receptor (beta chain) was profiled in a study of read filtering for tumor transcriptome and immune sequencing (dated by TCRdb to 2018 to 2021). For the study in its entirety: The cohort was composed of 17 to 20 male and more than twelve female patients, with a mean age of approximately 70 years and an age range of roughly 40 to 80. Per sample, about 3.5 to 11 million TCR-region mapped reads were obtained with IR-seq, compared with only about 80 to 1,400 with RNA-seq. Under revised international staging, roughly 8 patients fell into R-ISS I, 16 into R-ISS II and more than five into R-ISS III. One main goal was a read-filtering strategy for immune repertoire data, in particular deciding whether clonotypes backed by only one read should be removed. After DNase treatment, whole-transcriptome libraries were prepared with the TruSeq RNA Access Library Prep Kit. Using the same bone marrow samples, the study compared TCR repertoires obtained by targeted immune repertoire sequencing with those obtained by bulk whole-transcriptome sequencing.

This clonotype was recorded at least ten times. The antigen it recognizes is unknown. There are no base qualities to consult, and no much larger clone falls within one base. TCR libraries were built from approximately 400 ng RNA with the Immunoverse kit, using molecular barcoded adaptors covering alpha/delta and beta/gamma chains. TCR library preparation used the same RNA that went into transcriptome sequencing. Sequencing of TCR libraries was carried out on an Illumina HiSeq 4000 with 2 x 150 cycles. In the original analysis: With MiXCR, TCR reads were aligned to human V, D, J and C references and assembled into CDR3 clonotypes, with quality filtering and error correction included. Clonotype counts and gene usage diversity were analyzed with the tcR package in R. Raw mapping reads were checked after the RNA-seq reads had been mapped by STAR aligner version 2.5.3a onto the human GRCh37 genome. IR-seq fastq files were randomly downsampled with Seqtk 1.3 to test the effect of sequencing depth on detected clonotypes. The public sequencing data were trimmed at Q25 with fastp and processed into clonotypes with MiXCR by TCRdb, which kept only in-frame beta chains. Entries are consolidated by CDR3 protein sequence, retaining the most common genes and DNA. TCRdb's processing, not the authors', yielded these V and J calls. For this sample there are tens of thousands of distinct CDR3 sequences; roughly 15% appear just once. The ten largest clones add up to more than 60% of the sample.

Every patient had bone marrow sampled at the time of active disease. Bone marrow mononuclear cells were isolated by Ficoll-Hypaque density gradient centrifugation. To remove myeloma plasma cells, the cells were labeled with CD138 magnetic microbeads on a MACS separator, and CD138-negative cells were then collected by negative selection. Flow cytometry with CD138 antibodies on an Attune NxT was used to check how pure the isolated cells were. TRIzol reagent was used to extract total RNA, which was then quantified with a NanoDrop spectrophotometer. Paired RNA-seq and IR-seq were performed on the CD138-negative bone marrow sample of each patient. V is clipped by 3 bases and J by 5 bases, and the sequence between their germline boundaries is 9 bases long. CDR3 length: 12 amino acids, cysteine to phenylalanine. Only CDR3 DNA is held: 36 bases, read in frame from base 1. CDR1 and CDR2 (SQVTM, ANQGSEA) derive from the germline V gene.

Here is what the overall study found, with its caveats: IR-seq captured clonotypes at much higher depth and more reliably than RNA-seq, and smaller IR-seq throughput sufficed to identify most shared clonotypes. The sorted CD138-negative fraction was composed of a mixed bone marrow immune population rather than of purified T cells. Single-read clonotypes made up roughly four fifths of clonotypes but roughly 3.2% of total reads in IR-seq, and 70% to 75% of clonotypes and 35% to 55% of reads in RNA-seq. The correlation between IR-seq and RNA-seq shared clonotype proportions was increased by removal of single-read clonotypes.

The clonotype was recovered from a donor at least 40 years old with multiple myeloma. Sequencing input: a population of CD138-negative cells sorted from bone marrow. The cell subset or site label for this specimen denotes: bone marrow mononuclear cells depleted of CD138+ plasma/myeloma cells by negative magnetic selection. Recombination linked TRBV29-1 to TRBJ2-3; the D gene is perhaps TRBD1, on 6 matching bases. The CDR3 here reads CSVDAGVDTQYF. The DNA sequence follows: TGCAGCGTTGACGCAGGGGTAGATACGCAGTATTTT.